These 10 T cell receptor beta chains originate from one sample sequenced in a study of cytomegalovirus exposure and HLA in healthy donors. The primer mix had 60 Vbeta and 13 Jbeta primers. Profiling relied on immunoSEQ multiplex PCR, and the TCRdb table lists in-frame clones only, not all of them. The sample has under 100,000 clones, about three fifths seen once. The sequencing sample was made of PBMCs. The receptors come from a woman under 40 in good health and CMV-seropositive.

The chain combines TRBV5-1 with TRBJ2-7; TRBD1 agrees at 7 bases. This CDR3 has 15 amino acids. Looked up from germline, CDR1 is SGHRS and CDR2 is YFSETQ. V lost 0 bases to trimming and J lost 1 base; unmatched junction nucleotides: 4. The CDR3 is CASSLGETGSYEQYF. DNA for the CDR3: TGCGCCAGCAGCTTGGGGGAGACAGGGTCCTACGAGCAGTACTTC.

The CDR3 nucleotides are TGTGCCAGCAGCTTAGATGCCAGGGGGTCCGGGGAGCTGTTTTTT. Amino acids: CASSLDARGSGELFF. The chain joins TRBV7-2 to TRBJ2-2; 7 bases align to TRBD1. This CDR3 is 15 amino acids long. After removal of 1 base from V and 6 bases from J, the junction contained 5 bases not matched to a gene. The germline V gene encodes CDR1 SGHTA and CDR2 FQGNSA.

The rearrangement links TRBV7-9 to TRBJ1-1, with D unclear. This CDR3 contains 12 residues. CDR1 is SEHNR and CDR2 is FQNEAQ in the germline V gene (reference sequence). Trimming shortened V by 3 bases and J by 7 bases, and 9 bases separated the two germline ends. The DNA for the CDR3 is TGTGCCAGCAGCTTTCGGCAGCGTGAAGCTTTCTTT. Amino acid sequence: CASSFRQREAFF. The variable domain in full, with the rest retrieved from reference TRBV7-9 and TRBJ1-1, is DTGVSQNPRHKITKRGQNVTFRCDPISEHNRLYWYRQTLGQGPEFLTYFQNEAQLEKSRLLSDRFSAERPKGSFSTLEIQRTEQGDSAMYLCASSFRQREAFFGQGTRLTVV.

This chain joins TRBV4-3 and TRBJ2-7, with 8 bases aligning to TRBD2. CDR3 size: 15 residues. J lost 2 bases, V lost 1 base, and 4 bases had no gene match. The germline V gene has CDR1 LGHNA and CDR2 YSLEER. Written as DNA, the CDR3 is TGCGCCAGCAGCCAAGTCGGGGGGGGCCCCTACGAGCAGTACTTC. Encoded protein: CASSQVGGGPYEQYF.

The chain carries TRBV7-7 and TRBJ2-1; 10 nucleotides match TRBD2. This CDR3 has 15 residues. Germline V lookup: CDR1 SSHAT, CDR2 FNYEAQ (reference sequence). J gave up 8 bases and V 4 bases, and 8 bases lay outside the gene matches. CDR3 sequence reads: CASSSGLAAYDEQFF. The CDR3 region has the DNA TGTGCCAGCAGCTCCGGACTAGCGGCTTACGATGAGCAGTTCTTC.

The J gene is TRBJ1-1, the V gene TRBV27, with a possible D match to TRBD1 (5 bases). Trimming took off 3 bases at V and 11 bases at J, with 19 bases between the two ends. This CDR3 is 14 amino acids long. Germline CDR1 MNHEY, CDR2 SMNVEV (reference sequence). CDR3 in amino acids: CASSFLRDSRTAFF. The DNA of the CDR3 is TGTGCCAGCAGTTTTTTGAGGGACTCCCGGACGGCTTTCTTT.

A note on this clone: The DNA is omitted, as the CDR3 cannot be located on it reliably, and the CDR3 follows TCRdb's listing. The chain joins TRBV5-4 to TRBJ1-1; the DNA was not compared with TRBD1, the D call given in the table. The length of the CDR3 is 15 amino acids, counting both ends. The germline V gene encodes CDR1 SGHNT and CDR2 YYREEE (reference sequence). The CDR3 here is CASSLVGQGAGESFF.

The genes are TRBV6-5 and TRBJ2-7; no clear D. Germline loops: CDR1 MNHEY, CDR2 SVGAGI. Between the trimmed V and J ends, which lost 2 bases and 2 bases, there was a span of 13 bases. This CDR3 region has 15 residues. In nucleotides, the CDR3 is TGTGCCAGCAGTTACCGAGTTGCCCCCACCTACGAGCAGTACTTC. Translation gives CASSYRVAPTYEQYF.

This clone was counted a single time. Additional DNA sequences in this sample encode the identical CDR3. This chain joins TRBV5-1 and TRBJ2-5, with 10 bases fitting TRBD1. Germline lookup yields CDR1 SGHRS and CDR2 YFSETQ. With 2 bases clipped from V and 3 bases from J, the junction kept 7 bases outside the gene matches. The CDR3 totals 16 residues. The DNA of the CDR3 is TGCGCCAGCAGCTTACTACCGGGACAGGGGAAAGAGACCCAGTACTTC. Translation: CASSLLPGQGKETQYF.

This chain connects TRBV2 to TRBJ2-7; 8 nucleotides line up with TRBD1. The length of the CDR3 is 14 residues. Trimming removed 4 bases from V and 0 bases from J; junction bases left unmatched: 2. Germline V gene data show CDR1 as SNHLY and CDR2 as FYNNEI. The CDR3 here is CASSGTGNSYEQYF. In DNA, the CDR3 is TGTGCCAGCAGTGGGACAGGGAACTCCTACGAGCAGTACTTC. Full variable domain (remainder filled in from reference TRBV2 and TRBJ2-7): EPEVTQTPSHQVTQMGQEVILRCVPISNHLYFYWYRQILGQKVEFLVSFYNNEISEKSEIFDDQFSVERPDGSNFTLKIRSTKLEDSAMYFCASSGTGNSYEQYFGPGTRLTVT.